The 18 T cell receptor beta chains in this list originate from one sample, sequenced in a study of shared clonotypes between healthy human individuals. The method was immunoSEQ multiplex PCR; TCRdb's version includes in-frame clones alone and lacks a portion of them. The top ten clones hold approximately 0.52% of a sample with approximately 1,000,000 clones, more than 75% of them seen once. The sequenced sample was memory CD4+ T cells from PBMCs. Subset in this sample: CD45RA-negative fraction. These receptors were collected from a young man in good health. Some clones in this sample may be carry-over from other donors' samples.

The V gene is TRBV7-3, the J gene TRBJ2-7; 9 positions agree with TRBD1. From germline, CDR1 is SGHTA and CDR2 FQGTGA. This CDR3 region has 15 residues. Trimming cost V 5 bases and J 5 bases; bases outside gene matches: 10. This CDR3 is CASSQSGTGLHEQYF. CDR3 coding DNA: TGTGCCAGCAGCCAATCCGGGACAGGGCTCCACGAGCAGTACTTC.

This chain uses TRBV11-2 with TRBJ1-5; possible D gene TRBD1, 5 bases. Germline-derived CDR1 and CDR2 are SGHAT and FQNNGV. CDR3 length: 15 residues. Trimming removed 3 bases at V and 6 bases at J, with 15 bases between. The CDR3 loop reads CASSFGLGLGQPQHF. The CDR3 coding sequence is TGTGCCAGCAGCTTTGGTTTGGGGCTTGGTCAGCCCCAGCATTTT.

Only a few counts were recorded for this clone. This rearrangement joins TRBV11-2 to TRBJ1-4; TRBD1 matches 8 bases. With V trimmed by 6 bases and J by 3 bases, 6 bases remained unmatched. The CDR3 length is 15 residues. Germline V gene lookup returns CDR1 SGHAT and CDR2 FQNNGV. The CDR3 sequence is CASSRQGAANEKLFF. CDR3 nucleotides: TGTGCCAGCAGTCGCCAGGGGGCTGCTAATGAAAAACTGTTTTTT.

The chain combines TRBV28 with TRBJ2-6; TRBD1 is a possible D gene (6 bases). Trimming removed 4 bases at V and 0 bases at J, with 19 bases between. The CDR3 is made up of 19 amino acids. Germline values: CDR1 MDHEN, CDR2 SYDVKM. CDR3 sequence: CASSSPGAGRSSGANVLTF. The CDR3 bases are TGTGCCAGCAGTTCCCCAGGGGCAGGGCGTAGCTCTGGGGCCAACGTCCTGACTTTC. Combining the CDR3 with reference TRBV28 and TRBJ2-6 gives the whole variable domain DVKVTQSSRYLVKRTGEKVFLECVQDMDHENMFWYRQDPGLGLRLIYFSYDVKMKEKGDIPEGYSVSREKKERFSLILESASTNQTSMYLCASSSPGAGRSSGANVLTFGAGSRLTVL.

The gene calls are TRBV5-1 and TRBJ2-7; D is unresolved. The CDR3 length is 13 residues. V gave up 0 bases and J gave up 7 bases, with 11 bases separating them. Germline V gives CDR1 SGHRS, CDR2 YFSETQ. CDR3 sequence (DNA): TGCGCCAGCAGCTTGGGACCCACCGGGGAGCAGTACTTC. Its translation: CASSLGPTGEQYF. The full variable domain, in which reference TRBV5-1 and TRBJ2-7 provide the parts outside the CDR3, is KAGVTQTPRYLIKTRGQQVTLSCSPISGHRSVSWYQQTPGQGLQFLFEYFSETQRNKGNFPGRFSGRQFSNSRSEMNVSTLELGDSALYLCASSLGPTGEQYFGPGTRLTVT.

This sequence joins TRBV27 and TRBJ1-2; 7 nucleotides line up with TRBD1. The CDR3 covers 15 residues. The V gene end was trimmed by 3 bases and the J gene end by 4 bases; junction bases not matched to a gene: 8. Germline assignment: CDR1 MNHEY and CDR2 SMNVEV (reference sequence). CDR3 protein: CASSLEGGRGYGYTF. CDR3 in DNA: TGTGCCAGCAGTTTGGAAGGGGGCAGGGGCTATGGCTACACCTTC.

The chain has TRBV7-2 and TRBJ1-1; 8 positions agree with TRBD1. CDR3 size: 17 residues. V dropped 5 bases and J dropped 1; count of bases not matched to a gene: 12. In germline, CDR1 is SGHTA, CDR2 FQGNSA. The CDR3 DNA is TGTGCCAGCAGCCATCGTTGGACAGGGAGCCCGAACACTGAAGCTTTCTTT. Protein: CASSHRWTGSPNTEAFF. Supplemented by reference TRBV7-2 and TRBJ1-1, the full variable domain reads GAGVSQSPSNKVTEKGKDVELRCDPISGHTALYWYRQSLGQGLEFLIYFQGNSAPDKSGLPSDRFSAERTGGSVSTLTIQRTQQEDSAVYLCASSHRWTGSPNTEAFFGQGTRLTVV.

The V call is TRBV5-1, the J call TRBJ2-7; tentative D call: TRBD2 (6 bases). The CDR3 is 15 amino acids. V lost 6 bases and J 4 bases, leaving 20 bases between the germline ends. Germline-derived CDR1 and CDR2 are SGHRS and YFSETQ. CDR3 DNA: TGCGCCAGCACCAGATGGGGGGTGCAAAATTACGAGCAGTACTTC. This sequence encodes CASTRWGVQNYEQYF. The whole variable domain, filled in from reference TRBV5-1 and TRBJ2-7, reads KAGVTQTPRYLIKTRGQQVTLSCSPISGHRSVSWYQQTPGQGLQFLFEYFSETQRNKGNFPGRFSGRQFSNSRSEMNVSTLELGDSALYLCASTRWGVQNYEQYFGPGTRLTVT.

The J gene is TRBJ2-7, the V gene TRBV7-8; tentative D call: TRBD1 (6 bases). V dropped 3 bases and J dropped 3 bases, with 9 bases sitting between them. This CDR3 contains 13 residues. Germline V gives CDR1 SGHVS, CDR2 FQNEAQ. CDR3 in amino acids: CASSFGQRYEQYF. CDR3 sequence (DNA): TGTGCCAGCAGCTTTGGACAGCGCTACGAGCAGTACTTC. The full variable domain, rest sourced from reference TRBV7-8 and TRBJ2-7, is GAGVSQSPRYKVAKRGQDVALRCDPISGHVSLFWYQQALGQGPEFLTYFQNEAQLDKSGLPSDRFFAERPEGSVSTLKIQRTQQEDSAVYLCASSFGQRYEQYFGPGTRLTVT.

V is TRBV7-2 and J is TRBJ2-3; no definite D call. V lost 6 bases, J lost 2 bases, and 9 bases lay in between. Germline-derived CDR1 and CDR2 are SGHTA and FQGNSA. The CDR3 has 13 amino acids. CDR3 DNA: TGTGCCAGCAGTCAGAGTAACACAGATACGCAGTATTTT. This encodes CASSQSNTDTQYF.

This clone has just a few counts. The chain links TRBV10-2 to TRBJ1-2, with D unclear. Between the trimmed V and J ends, which lost 0 bases and 8 bases, there was a span of 16 bases. From germline, CDR1 is WSHSY and CDR2 SAAADI. The CDR3 loop spans 15 amino acids. The CDR3 DNA sequence: TGCGCCAGCAGTGAGTCGAGACTCGTAGCGAGCGGCTACACCTTC. Protein: CASSESRLVASGYTF.

The J gene is TRBJ2-7, the V gene TRBV7-8; 11 nucleotides line up with TRBD1. The J segment lost 5 bases and the V segment lost 4 bases, leaving 7 bases of the junction unmatched. This CDR3 has 15 residues. Looked up from germline, CDR1 is SGHVS and CDR2 is FQNEAQ. CDR3 loop: CASSSGDRGTHEQYF. The CDR3 nucleotides are TGTGCCAGCAGCTCCGGGGACAGGGGGACCCACGAGCAGTACTTC.

This clone turned up a few times. The chain combines TRBV7-9 with TRBJ2-5; D possibly uses TRBD1 or TRBD2 (6 bases each). Germline CDR1 is SEHNR and CDR2 is FQNEAQ (reference sequence). Trimming left V 0 bases short and J 3 bases short, with 11 bases between. The CDR3 loop spans 15 amino acids. The CDR3 nucleotides are TGTGCCAGCAGCTTAGCGCTTAGGGGGGAAGAGACCCAGTACTTC. Its protein product is CASSLALRGEETQYF.

This clone was recorded only once. This chain connects TRBV7-2 to TRBJ2-5, with 12 positions matching TRBD1. Germline values: CDR1 SGHTA, CDR2 FQGNSA. The junction had 15 bases not matched to a gene; V was cut back by 5 bases and J by 11 bases. This CDR3 is 16 amino acids long. This CDR3 reads CASSPRAGQGAREQYF. Here the CDR3 DNA reads TGTGCCAGCAGCCCTAGAGCGGGACAGGGGGCGAGGGAGCAGTACTTC.

The V gene is TRBV29-1, the J gene TRBJ2-3; D perhaps matches TRBD1 (6 bases). Per the germline V gene, CDR1 is SQVTM and CDR2 is ANQGSEA. Between the trimmed V and J ends, which lost 4 bases and 6 bases, there was a span of 8 bases. The CDR3 has 11 residues. The CDR3 reads CSVVRGDTQYF. In DNA form, the CDR3 reads TGCAGCGTTGTGAGGGGGGATACGCAGTATTTT.

This chain links TRBV11-3 with TRBJ2-1, with unresolved D. Trimming stripped 5 bases from V and 8 bases from J, with 13 bases between. Germline CDR1 is SGHNT and CDR2 is YENEEA. This CDR3 region has 13 residues. CDR3 in DNA: TGTGCCAGCAGCCACTACACGTACGATGAGCAGTTCTTC. Encoded protein: CASSHYTYDEQFF.

This chain joins TRBV18 and TRBJ2-2, with TRBD1 matching 9 bases. Germline CDR1 KGHSH, CDR2 LQKENI. V lost 5 bases and J lost 7; bases outside the gene matches: 8. The length of the CDR3 is 15 residues. Here the CDR3 DNA reads TGTGCCAGCTCAGCCGAACAGGGGGCGCACGGGGAGCTGTTTTTT. It translates to CASSAEQGAHGELFF.

This clone occurred many times. The chain couples TRBV28 to TRBJ1-3, with D unclear. CDR1 MDHEN and CDR2 SYDVKM come from the germline V gene. This CDR3 has 15 amino acids. V was clipped by 3 bases and J by 4 bases, with 13 bases between them. The CDR3 is CASSFGGSLGNTIYF. The CDR3 DNA follows: TGTGCCAGCAGTTTCGGAGGGTCCCTCGGAAACACCATATATTTT.